Listed below are T cell receptor beta chains from one sample, sequenced in a study of blood T cell repertoires in COVID-19. Some clones are missing from TCRdb's copy, which holds only in-frame ones; the method was immunoSEQ multiplex PCR. The data show roughly 1,900 clones, with roughly 71% seen just once and 20% to 30% held by the top ten. The sample was peripheral blood. These receptors were taken from a man between 65 and 85 years old with active COVID-19. CDR3s include the opening cysteine and the closing phenylalanine or tryptophan. The order of the fields is V gene, clone size, D gene, J gene, CDR3 DNA, CDR3 protein. D genes are given only for firm matches. Only part of the rows carry a size: once, few, many, or a class if the clone is expanded.

TRBV7-2	.	.	TRBJ1-4	TGTGCCAGCAGCTACCGGGGGGTTAATGAAAAACTGTTTTTT	CASSYRGVNEKLFF
TRBV29-1	large	.	TRBJ1-4	TGCAGCGTTGAAGATCCGGGGGCTAATGAAAAACTGTTTTTT	CSVEDPGANEKLFF
TRBV3-1/TRBV3-2	.	TRBD2	TRBJ2-7	TGTGCCAGCAGCCCCAGCGGGGCAGGCGAGCAGTACTTC	CASSPSGAGEQYF
TRBV27	large	TRBD1	TRBJ1-4	TGTGCCAGCAGTATGGGACAGGCGGGTGAAAAACTGTTTTTT	CASSMGQAGEKLFF
TRBV2	.	.	TRBJ2-5	TGTGCCAGCAGTGGGCCAGATATTAGGGGTGGTCAAGAGACCCAGTACTTC	CASSGPDIRGGQETQYF
TRBV4-3	.	TRBD2	TRBJ2-1	TGCGCCAGCAGCCAAGCCGCGGGAGGGTTTGGTGAGCAGTTCTTC	CASSQAAGGFGEQFF
TRBV6-2/TRBV6-3	few	TRBD2	TRBJ2-7	TGTGCCAGCAGTTTCACTCCGGGACTAGCCTCAGATGAGCAGTACTTC	CASSFTPGLASDEQYF
TRBV7-8	.	TRBD2	TRBJ2-2	TGTGCCAGCAGCCCGACGACTAGCGGGGGGGCAGGCGGGGAGCTGTTTTTT	CASSPTTSGGAGGELFF
TRBV9	.	TRBD2	TRBJ2-7	TGTGCCAGCAGCGTAGGGGCTAGCGGGCATCCCTACGAGCAGTACTTC	CASSVGASGHPYEQYF
TRBV7-9	few	.	TRBJ2-7	TGTGCCAGCAGCTTAGTAGGTTTCGGAGCCGAGCAGTACTTC	CASSLVGFGAEQYF
TRBV10-3	.	.	TRBJ2-3	TGTGCCATCAGTGCGGCGGGAACTAGCACAGATACGCAGTATTTT	CAISAAGTSTDTQYF
TRBV5-1	once	.	TRBJ1-1	TGCGCCAGCAGCTTGGGAGGGCCCACTGAAGCTTTCTTT	CASSLGGPTEAFF
TRBV27	few	.	TRBJ1-5	TGTGCCAGCAGTTTTGCAGGGTGGGCTCAGCCCCAGCATTTT	CASSFAGWAQPQHF
TRBV7-8	once	TRBD2	TRBJ2-3	TGTGCCAGCAGCCGACTAGCGGGACTGTTCACAGATACGCAGTATTTT	CASSRLAGLFTDTQYF
TRBV6-5	.	.	TRBJ1-2	TGTGCCAGCAGCTTAGCTGGGTATGGCTACACCTTC	CASSLAGYGYTF
TRBV9	.	.	TRBJ1-4	TGTGCCAGCAGCACTCGAGGAGATGAAAAACTGTTTTTT	CASSTRGDEKLFF
TRBV2	.	TRBD2	TRBJ2-7	TGTGCCAGCAGTCAACCCCCCCAGCGGGGCTACGAGCAGTACTTC	CASSQPPQRGYEQYF
TRBV4-1	.	.	TRBJ2-7	TGCGCCAGCAGCCAGCGCCAGGGCCCTGGCGAGCAGTACTTC	CASSQRQGPGEQYF
TRBV10-1	large	.	TRBJ2-1	TGCGCCAGCAGTGCCTCAGGGGTCGACAATGAGCAGTTCTTC	CASSASGVDNEQFF
TRBV11-3	.	TRBD2	TRBJ2-3	TGTGCCAGCAGCCCCGGACTAGCGGGAGAGGGCGATACGCAGTATTTT	CASSPGLAGEGDTQYF
TRBV5-1	.	TRBD1	TRBJ2-1	TGCGCCAGCAGCTTGGCGGGACAGAACAATGAGCAGTTCTTC	CASSLAGQNNEQFF
TRBV12-2	few	.	TRBJ2-2	TGTGCAAGTCGCTTACCGAACACAACCGGGGAGCTGTTTTTT	CASRLPNTTGELFF
TRBV5-4	.	.	TRBJ2-3	TGTGCCAGCAGCTTGGATCCGGGGAAGGTCTCAGATACGCAGTATTTT	CASSLDPGKVSDTQYF
TRBV6-5	.	TRBD1	TRBJ1-5	TGTGCCAGCACTGCAGGCACAGGGGATCAGCCCCAGCATTTT	CASTAGTGDQPQHF
TRBV4-2	.	TRBD1	TRBJ1-2	TGTGCCAGCAGCCAAGAGTTCTTATTCGGGACAGGGGGCGCTGGCTACACCTTC	CASSQEFLFGTGGAGYTF
TRBV6-6	.	TRBD1	TRBJ2-2	TGTGCCAGCCGTCCGGGACAGAGAACCGGGGAGCTGTTTTTT	CASRPGQRTGELFF
TRBV9	.	TRBD2	TRBJ2-3	TGTGCCAGCAGCCCCCCGGGCGGGGGGATGTCAGCAGATACGCAGTATTTT	CASSPPGGGMSADTQYF
TRBV6-4	.	TRBD1	TRBJ2-1	TGTGCCAGCAGTGACTACGGGACAGGGCACAATGAGCAGTTCTTC	CASSDYGTGHNEQFF
TRBV19	few	.	TRBJ1-1	TGTGCCAGTAGTATTCAACAGGGACGGACTGAAGCTTTCTTT	CASSIQQGRTEAFF
TRBV12-5	medium-sized	TRBD1	TRBJ2-7	TGTGCTAGTGGTTTACCACAGGGGAACTTTTACGAGCAGTACTTC	CASGLPQGNFYEQYF
TRBV13	.	TRBD1	TRBJ1-2	TGTGCCAGCAGCTCACAACAGGGGGGAGATGGCTACACCTTC	CASSSQQGGDGYTF
TRBV29-1	.	TRBD2	TRBJ2-5	TGCAGCGTTGGGGGCCTGTTCAGGGCGGGGGGGCTGGAGACCCAGTACTTC	CSVGGLFRAGGLETQYF
TRBV7-6	.	.	TRBJ1-1	TGTGCCAGCAGCTTACCCGCTAGCACTGAAGCTTTCTTT	CASSLPASTEAFF
TRBV9	.	.	TRBJ2-5	TGTGCCAGCAGCGTAAGGGGGCAAGAGACCCAGTACTTC	CASSVRGQETQYF
TRBV12-3/TRBV12-4	.	TRBD1	TRBJ2-5	TGTGCCAGCAGTTGGACAGGGGGTGAGACCCAGTACTTC	CASSWTGGETQYF
TRBV5-1	.	.	TRBJ1-1	TGCGCCAGCAGGAGGATGAACACTGAAGCTTTCTTT	CASRRMNTEAFF
TRBV7-2	.	TRBD1	TRBJ2-7	TGTGCCAGCAGCTTAGGAGACAGGGGGCTGGGGTACGAGCAGTACTTC	CASSLGDRGLGYEQYF
TRBV7-2	.	.	TRBJ1-6	TGTGCCAGCAGGCGTACCCTGAGCTCCTATAATTCACCCCTCCACTTT	CASRRTLSSYNSPLHF
TRBV11-2	medium-sized	.	TRBJ2-7	TGTGCCAGCAGCTTAGATTTGGCGGGGCTATCCTACGAGCAGTACTTC	CASSLDLAGLSYEQYF
TRBV7-6	.	.	TRBJ2-6	TGTGCCAGCAGCACGGGAATTGGGGCCAACGTCCTGACTTTC	CASSTGIGANVLTF
TRBV3-1/TRBV3-2	.	.	TRBJ1-1	TGTGCCAGCAGCCAAGAATGGCGGGGGCTTGACACTGAAGCTTTCTTT	CASSQEWRGLDTEAFF
TRBV6-5	.	.	TRBJ1-6	TGTGCCAGCAGGGTGGGAGGGCCCTATAATTCACCCCTCCACTTT	CASRVGGPYNSPLHF
TRBV6-1	.	TRBD2	TRBJ2-7	TGTGCCAGCAGTGAAGCGCTCGGTAGCGGGAGATCATCCTACGAGCAGTACTTC	CASSEALGSGRSSYEQYF
TRBV7-2	.	.	TRBJ2-2	TGTGCCAGCAGCGACTGGACATCGAACACCGGGGAGCTGTTTTTT	CASSDWTSNTGELFF
TRBV6-5	once	TRBD1	TRBJ1-2	TGTGCCAGCAGCCCCGGACAGGCTAATGGCTACACCTTC	CASSPGQANGYTF
TRBV7-2	.	.	TRBJ2-2	TGTGCCAGCAGCTTACAGAGGTACACCGGGGAGCTGTTTTTT	CASSLQRYTGELFF
TRBV7-6	medium-sized	TRBD1	TRBJ2-3	TGTGCCAGCAGCCCCCGGGACAGGGGAGGCACAGATACGCAGTATTTT	CASSPRDRGGTDTQYF
TRBV19	.	TRBD1	TRBJ1-4	TGTGCCAGTACGGGTTCGAGACAGGGGTTAACAACTAATGAAAAACTGTTTTTT	CASTGSRQGLTTNEKLFF
TRBV6-6	.	.	TRBJ2-5	TGTGCCAGCAGTCGAGGGGGGAGGGGTGGGCGAGAGACCCAGTACTTC	CASSRGGRGGRETQYF
TRBV7-9	.	.	TRBJ2-2	TGTGCCAGCTCAAAGGGGGTTACGAACACCGGGGAGCTGTTTTTT	CASSKGVTNTGELFF
TRBV28	.	.	TRBJ1-2	TGTGCCAGCAGTTTACGGGGGGCTGGTGGCTACACCTTC	CASSLRGAGGYTF
TRBV2	.	.	TRBJ2-1	TGTGCCAGGGGGGCGGAGGAGCAGTTCTTC	CARGAEEQFF
TRBV15	large	.	TRBJ1-5	TGTGCCACCAGCAGAGATCCAAGAGGGAGGGAGCAGCCCCAGCATTTT	CATSRDPRGREQPQHF
TRBV27	few	.	TRBJ2-7	TGTGCCAGCAGTGGGGACGGGAGACCTTTTTACGAGCAGTACTTC	CASSGDGRPFYEQYF
TRBV7-2	few	.	TRBJ1-3	TGTGCCAGCAGCTCCGTGGGGGCCTCTGGAAACACCATATATTTT	CASSSVGASGNTIYF
TRBV6-5	.	TRBD2	TRBJ2-7	TGTGCCAGCAGTTACGGAGCGGGGGGATCCTACGAGCAGTACTTC	CASSYGAGGSYEQYF
TRBV3-1/TRBV3-2	.	.	TRBJ2-1	TGTGCCAGCAGCCAAGTATTCGGCGGGATTGGGGGGAATGAGCAGTTCTTC	CASSQVFGGIGGNEQFF
TRBV7-2	.	.	TRBJ2-5	TGTGCCAGCAGCACGATGGTGGCAGGACAGCGGACCCAGTACTTC	CASSTMVAGQRTQYF